The TCR beta chain described here comes from a study of T cells after posttransplantation cyclophosphamide. Overall study findings and caveats: Later blood repertoires were often dominated by clones from the donor CD8+ memory compartment. Blood and skin or GI T cell repertoires showed limited TRB overlap. After PTCy, TRB diversity resembled that of CNI/methotrexate controls.

Note on this clone: Its specificity is unknown.

TCRdb's copy holds only in-frame clones and misses some; the assay was immunoSEQ multiplex PCR. The top ten clones hold around 0.8% of a sample with some 13,000 clones, over 80% of them seen once. The CDR3 spans 15 residues. This related bone marrow graft donor gave peripheral blood on the day of marrow donation. Sequenced: memory CD4+ T cells sorted from PBMCs. The sequence was collected from a man in his forties or fifties in good health, CMV-negative, and a related stem cell transplant donor. J is TRBJ1-5 and V is TRBV21-1; TRBD1 is the table's D call and was not checked against the DNA. TRBV21-1 is reported as a pseudogene. As DNA, the CDR3 is TGTGCCAGCAAATCGGGACAGTATAGCAATCAGCCCCAGCATTTT. Residues: CASKSGQYSNQPQHF.